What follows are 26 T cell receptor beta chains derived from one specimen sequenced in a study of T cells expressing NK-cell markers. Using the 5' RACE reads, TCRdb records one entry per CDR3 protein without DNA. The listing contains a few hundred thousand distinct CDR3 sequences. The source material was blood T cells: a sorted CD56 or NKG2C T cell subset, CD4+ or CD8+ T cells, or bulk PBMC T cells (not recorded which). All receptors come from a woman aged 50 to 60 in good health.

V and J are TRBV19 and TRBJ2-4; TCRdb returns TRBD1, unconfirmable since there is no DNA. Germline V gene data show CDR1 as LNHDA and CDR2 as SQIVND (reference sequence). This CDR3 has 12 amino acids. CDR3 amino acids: CASSRGVGIQYF.

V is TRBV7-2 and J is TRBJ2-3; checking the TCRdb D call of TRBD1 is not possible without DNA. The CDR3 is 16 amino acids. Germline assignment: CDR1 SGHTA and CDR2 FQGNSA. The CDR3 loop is CASSFDLGRSTVTQYF.

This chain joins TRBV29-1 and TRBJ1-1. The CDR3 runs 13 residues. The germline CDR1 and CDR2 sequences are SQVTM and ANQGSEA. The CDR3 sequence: CSVEMVGAIRAFF.

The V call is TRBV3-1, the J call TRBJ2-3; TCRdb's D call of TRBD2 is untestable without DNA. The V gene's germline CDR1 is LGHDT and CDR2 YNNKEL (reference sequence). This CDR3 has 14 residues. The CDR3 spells CASSSRDSLDTQYF.

CDR3 loop: CSALGANGANVLTF. The chain combines TRBV29-1 with TRBJ2-6; TCRdb's D call of TRBD1 is untestable without DNA. This CDR3 contains 14 residues. Germline V CDR1 and CDR2: SQVTM, ANQGSEA.

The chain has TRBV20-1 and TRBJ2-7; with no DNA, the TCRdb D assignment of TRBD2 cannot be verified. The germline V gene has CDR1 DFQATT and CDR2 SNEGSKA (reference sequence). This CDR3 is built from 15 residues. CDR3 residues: CSARDRSRGAYEQYF.

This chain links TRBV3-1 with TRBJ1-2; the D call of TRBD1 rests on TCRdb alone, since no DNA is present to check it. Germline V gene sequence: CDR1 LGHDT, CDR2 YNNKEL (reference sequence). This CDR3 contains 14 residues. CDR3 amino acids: CASSRGQGAWGYTF.

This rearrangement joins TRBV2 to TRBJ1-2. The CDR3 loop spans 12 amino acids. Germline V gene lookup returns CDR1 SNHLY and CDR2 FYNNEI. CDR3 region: CASTLRGLEYTF.

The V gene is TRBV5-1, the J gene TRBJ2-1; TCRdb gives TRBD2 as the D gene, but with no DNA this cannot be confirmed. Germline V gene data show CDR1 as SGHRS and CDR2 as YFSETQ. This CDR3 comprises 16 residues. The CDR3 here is CASSLPLAGVFNEQFF.

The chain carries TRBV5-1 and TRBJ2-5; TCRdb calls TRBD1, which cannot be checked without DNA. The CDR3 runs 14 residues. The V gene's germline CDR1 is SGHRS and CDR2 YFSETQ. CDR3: CASNRGRGIETQYF. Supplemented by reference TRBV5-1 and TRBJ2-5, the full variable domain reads KAGVTQTPRYLIKTRGQQVTLSCSPISGHRSVSWYQQTPGQGLQFLFEYFSETQRNKGNFPGRFSGRQFSNSRSEMNVSTLELGDSALYLCASNRGRGIETQYFGPGTRLLVL.

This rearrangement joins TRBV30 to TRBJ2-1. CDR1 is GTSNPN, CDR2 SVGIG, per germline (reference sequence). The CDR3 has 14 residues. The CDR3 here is CAWDPGSSYNEQFF.

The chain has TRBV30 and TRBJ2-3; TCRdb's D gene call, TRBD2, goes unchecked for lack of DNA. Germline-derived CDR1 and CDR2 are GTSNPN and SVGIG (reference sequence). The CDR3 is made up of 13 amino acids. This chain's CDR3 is CAWIAGGTDTQYF.

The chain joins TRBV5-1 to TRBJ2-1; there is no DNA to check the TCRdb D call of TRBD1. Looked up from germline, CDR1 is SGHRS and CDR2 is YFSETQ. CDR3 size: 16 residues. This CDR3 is CASSLGLPGQANEQFF.

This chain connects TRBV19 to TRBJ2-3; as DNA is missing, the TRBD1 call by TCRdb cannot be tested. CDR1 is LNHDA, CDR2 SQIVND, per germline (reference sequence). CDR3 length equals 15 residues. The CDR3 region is CASRDSPFQTDTQYF.

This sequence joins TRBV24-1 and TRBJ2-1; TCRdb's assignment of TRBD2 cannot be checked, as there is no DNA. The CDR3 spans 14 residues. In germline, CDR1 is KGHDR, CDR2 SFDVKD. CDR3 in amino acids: CATSGTGALSSEFF.

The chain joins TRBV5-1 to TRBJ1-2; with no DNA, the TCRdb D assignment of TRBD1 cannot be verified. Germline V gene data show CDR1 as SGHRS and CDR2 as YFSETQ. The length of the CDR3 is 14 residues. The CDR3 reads CASSPTGPNLGYTF.

CDR3 residues: CASSPPGVYEQYF. The chain has TRBV4-1 and TRBJ2-7; TCRdb's D call, TRBD1, is unchecked because there is no DNA. There are 13 residues in the CDR3. CDR1 and CDR2 (germline): MGHRA, YSYEKL.

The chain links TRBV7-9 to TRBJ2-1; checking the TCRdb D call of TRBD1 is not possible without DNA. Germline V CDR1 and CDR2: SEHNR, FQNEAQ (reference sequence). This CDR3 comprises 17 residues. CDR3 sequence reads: CASSLAVGAPPHNEQFF.

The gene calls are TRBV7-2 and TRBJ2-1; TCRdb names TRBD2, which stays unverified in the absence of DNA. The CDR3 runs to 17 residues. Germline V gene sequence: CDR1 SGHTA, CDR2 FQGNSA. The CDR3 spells CASSLFYSGSSYNEQFF.

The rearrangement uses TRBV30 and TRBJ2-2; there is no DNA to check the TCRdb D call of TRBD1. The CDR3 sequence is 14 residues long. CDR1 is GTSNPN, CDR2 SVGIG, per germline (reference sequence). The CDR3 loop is CAWIGQAGAGELFF.

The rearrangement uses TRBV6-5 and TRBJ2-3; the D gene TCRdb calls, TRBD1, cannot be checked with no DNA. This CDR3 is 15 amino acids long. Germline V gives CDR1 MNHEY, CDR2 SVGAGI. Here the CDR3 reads CASSDTPGSPDTQYF.

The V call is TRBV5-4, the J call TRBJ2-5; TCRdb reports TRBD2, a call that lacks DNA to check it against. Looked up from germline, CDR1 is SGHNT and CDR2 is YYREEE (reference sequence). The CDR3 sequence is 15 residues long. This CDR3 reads CASSFGGRVQETQYF.

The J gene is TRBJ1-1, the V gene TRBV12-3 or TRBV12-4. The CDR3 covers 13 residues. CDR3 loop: CASSLRVPAKAFF.

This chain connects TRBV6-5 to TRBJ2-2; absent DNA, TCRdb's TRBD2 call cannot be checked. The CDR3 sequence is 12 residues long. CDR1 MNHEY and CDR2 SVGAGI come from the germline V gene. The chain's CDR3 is CASREGTGELFF.

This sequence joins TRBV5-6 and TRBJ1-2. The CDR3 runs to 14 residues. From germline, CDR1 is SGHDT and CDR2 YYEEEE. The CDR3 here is CASSLVRHYYGYTF.

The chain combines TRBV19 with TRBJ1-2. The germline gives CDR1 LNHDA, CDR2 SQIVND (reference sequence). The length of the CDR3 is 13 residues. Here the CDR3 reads CASSMKAIYGYTF. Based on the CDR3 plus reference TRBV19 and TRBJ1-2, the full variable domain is DGGITQSPKYLFRKEGQNVTLSCEQNLNHDAMYWYRQDPGQGLRLIYYSQIVNDFQKGDIAEGYSVSREKKESFPLTVTSAQKNPTAFYLCASSMKAIYGYTFGSGTRLTVV.